This T cell receptor beta chain was identified during a study of CD8+ T cells in alopecia areata. CDR1 is SQVTM, CDR2 ANQGSEA, per germline. With 2 bases removed from V and 6 bases from J, the gap between germline ends came to 16 bases. CDR3 size: 15 residues. The authors extracted RNA and reverse transcribed it into cDNA as the sequencing template. Clones were read by immunoSEQ multiplex PCR, and TCRdb kept only the in-frame ones, dropping some. Among 170,000 or so clones, around 60% were seen once, and the ten largest hold around 12%. Treatment: oral pan-JAK inhibitor, 5-10 mg twice daily. The receptor was derived from a human donor with alopecia areata. Sequenced here: CD8+ T cells sorted from blood, sampled at week 24, from a patient treated with tofacitinib. This chain connects TRBV29-1 to TRBJ2-2, with D perhaps assigned TRBD1 or TRBD2 (5 bases each). The CDR3 DNA reads as TGCAGCGTTGAACTCTTCATCGGGGCCCCCGGGGAGCTGTTTTTT. The encoded protein is CSVELFIGAPGELFF.